Presented here are 8 T cell receptor beta chains from one specimen sequenced in a study of blood T cell repertoires in COVID-19. TCRdb keeps only in-frame clones here, not all; method: immunoSEQ multiplex PCR. The sample lists a few hundred thousand clones; approximately 86% were seen once. Sequenced: peripheral blood. The receptor set was obtained from a man aged 25 to 45 with active or convalescent COVID-19.

The genes are TRBV27 and TRBJ2-7, with D possibly TRBD2 on 5 matching bases. Trimming removed 5 bases from V and 3 bases from J, with 11 bases in between. This CDR3 region has 13 residues. CDR1 MNHEY and CDR2 SMNVEV come from the germline V gene (reference sequence). The CDR3 region is CASSRTGIYEQYF. The CDR3 DNA reads as TGTGCCAGCAGTCGGACCGGGATCTACGAGCAGTACTTC.

V gene TRBV6-5 combines with J gene TRBJ1-1; TRBD1 aligns across 8 bases. V lost 2 bases to trimming and J lost 8 bases; unmatched junction nucleotides: 4. CDR3 length: 13 amino acids. Germline V CDR1 and CDR2: MNHEY, SVGAGI. CDR3 sequence (DNA): TGTGCCAGCAGTTACAACAGGGGGACCGAAGCTTTCTTT. It translates to CASSYNRGTEAFF.

This chain connects TRBV24-1 to TRBJ1-2; 8 bases line up with TRBD1. CDR3 length equals 13 residues. Germline V CDR1 and CDR2: KGHDR, SFDVKD. The ends lost 9 bases at V and 6 bases at J; junction bases unmatched: 8. CDR3 nucleotide sequence: TGTGCCACCCACCGGACAGGGAACCATGGCTACACCTTC. As protein: CATHRTGNHGYTF.

The V gene is TRBV14, the J gene TRBJ1-6, with D possibly TRBD1 on 5 matching bases. The CDR3 loop spans 17 amino acids. V lost 1 base to trimming and J lost 7 bases, with 17 bases between them. Germline V gene sequence: CDR1 SGHDN, CDR2 FVKESK. The CDR3 region is CASSQVIPGQWNSPLHF. The DNA of the CDR3 is TGTGCCAGCAGCCAAGTGATCCCAGGGCAATGGAATTCACCCCTCCACTTT. Looking up the rest from reference TRBV14 and TRBJ1-6 gives the full variable domain: EAGVTQFPSHSVIEKGQTVTLRCDPISGHDNLYWYRRVMGKEIKFLLHFVKESKQDESGMPNNRFLAERTGGTYSTLKVQPAELEDSGVYFCASSQVIPGQWNSPLHFGNGTRLTVT.

In this sample, this clone turned up once. The chain has TRBV18 and TRBJ2-3; 11 bases fit TRBD2. Trimming removed 8 bases from V and 2 bases from J; junction bases left unmatched: 18. CDR3 length equals 19 residues. The germline V gene encodes CDR1 KGHSH and CDR2 LQKENI. In DNA form, the CDR3 reads TGTGCCAGCCCAACCAGGGAGGCTAGCGGGGGGCGGGACACAGATACGCAGTATTTT. This encodes CASPTREASGGRDTDTQYF.

This clone has just one count. J is TRBJ1-1 and V is TRBV5-1; 8 bases line up with TRBD1. The germline gives CDR1 SGHRS, CDR2 YFSETQ. The CDR3 loop spans 14 amino acids. V lost 3 bases to trimming and J lost 7 bases; unmatched junction nucleotides: 8. The CDR3 spells CASSYGQGTIEAFF. CDR3 nucleotides: TGCGCCAGCAGCTACGGACAGGGCACCATTGAAGCTTTCTTT.

V is TRBV2 and J is TRBJ2-7; 9 nucleotides agree with TRBD2. The CDR3 has 13 amino acids. The germline gives CDR1 SNHLY, CDR2 FYNNEI. Trimming cost V 6 bases and J 4 bases; bases outside gene matches: 4. CDR3 in amino acids: CASRLAGIYEQYF. The CDR3 nucleotides are TGTGCCAGCAGGCTAGCGGGGATATACGAGCAGTACTTC.

The chain couples TRBV29-1 to TRBJ2-7, with 9 positions matching TRBD1. Per the germline V gene, CDR1 is SQVTM and CDR2 is ANQGSEA. The CDR3 covers 13 residues. J lost 7 bases, V lost 3 bases, and 7 bases had no gene match. This CDR3 reads CSVEVTGGLEQYF. The CDR3 bases are TGCAGCGTTGAGGTGACAGGGGGTTTGGAGCAGTACTTC.